The 5 T cell receptor beta chains given below trace back to one sample, sequenced in a study of T cell clones after liver transplantation. Produced via immunoSEQ multiplex PCR; TCRdb's table is partial and in-frame only. The data show over 90,000 clones, with about 86% seen just once and approximately 3% held by the top ten. The sequenced sample was CD4+ T cells from blood, obtained 47 months after liver transplant. The receptors originated from a human patient who received a liver transplant. Among the T cells, some may be from the graft donor.

J is TRBJ2-1 and V is TRBV6-6, with 7 bases matching TRBD1. CDR3 length: 14 residues. From germline, CDR1 is MNHNY and CDR2 SVGAGI (reference sequence). J gave up 4 bases and V 8 bases, and 8 bases lay outside the gene matches. The CDR3 loop is CASVPGTAYNEQFF. CDR3 DNA: TGTGCCAGCGTACCCGGGACAGCTTACAATGAGCAGTTCTTC.

The chain uses TRBV11-1 and TRBJ2-1, with 11 bases that match TRBD2. With 1 base clipped from V and 9 bases from J, the junction kept 2 bases outside the gene matches. The V gene's germline CDR1 is SGHAT and CDR2 FQDESV (reference sequence). This CDR3 has 14 amino acids. The CDR3 nucleotides are TGTGCCAGCAGCTTAGGTCTAGCGGGGGGTGAGCAGTTCTTC. Amino acid sequence: CASSLGLAGGEQFF.

Only a few counts were recorded for this clone. The rearrangement links TRBV6-6 to TRBJ2-4; 8 bases align to TRBD1. The CDR3 runs 15 residues. Germline assignment: CDR1 MNHNY and CDR2 SVGAGI (reference sequence). Losses at the gene ends were 5 bases for V and 5 bases for J; bases not matched to a gene: 8. The CDR3 nucleotides read TGTGCCAGCAGTGACAGGGGCAAGCTGCAAAACATTCAGTACTTC. Protein product: CASSDRGKLQNIQYF.

The V call is TRBV7-8, the J call TRBJ2-1, with 7 bases fitting TRBD2. Germline V gene data show CDR1 as SGHVS and CDR2 as FQNEAQ. This CDR3 contains 15 residues. V shed 5 bases and J 4 bases; nucleotides not matched to a gene: 8. The CDR3 reads CASSLVAGEYNEQFF. CDR3 in DNA: TGTGCCAGCAGCCTTGTTGCGGGAGAGTACAATGAGCAGTTCTTC.

The chain couples TRBV6-5 to TRBJ1-1; 7 nucleotides align to TRBD1. CDR1 and CDR2 (germline): MNHEY, SVGAGI. The V and J ends lost 4 bases and 0 bases, in that order; junction bases with no gene match: 5. The CDR3 contains 15 residues. The CDR3 here is CASSLQGTMNTEAFF. The CDR3 DNA sequence: TGTGCCAGCAGTTTACAGGGGACGATGAACACTGAAGCTTTCTTT.